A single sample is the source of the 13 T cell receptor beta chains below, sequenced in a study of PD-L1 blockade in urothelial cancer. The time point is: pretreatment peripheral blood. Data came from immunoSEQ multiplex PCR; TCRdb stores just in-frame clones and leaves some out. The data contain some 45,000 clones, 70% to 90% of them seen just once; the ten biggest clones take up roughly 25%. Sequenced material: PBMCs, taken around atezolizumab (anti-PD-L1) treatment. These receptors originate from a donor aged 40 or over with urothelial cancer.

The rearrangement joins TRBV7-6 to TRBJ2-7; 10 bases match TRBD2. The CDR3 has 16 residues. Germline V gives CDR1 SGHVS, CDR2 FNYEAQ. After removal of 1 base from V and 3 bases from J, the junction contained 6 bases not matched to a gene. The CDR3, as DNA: TGTGCCAGCAGCTTAGGGACGACTAGCGGGCACTACGAGCAGTACTTC. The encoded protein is CASSLGTTSGHYEQYF.

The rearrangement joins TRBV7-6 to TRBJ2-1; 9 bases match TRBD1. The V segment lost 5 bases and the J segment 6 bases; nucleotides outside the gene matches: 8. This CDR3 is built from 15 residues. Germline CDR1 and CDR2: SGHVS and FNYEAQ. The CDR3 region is CASSPDRGPPNEQFF. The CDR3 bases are TGTGCCAGCAGCCCGGACAGGGGCCCACCCAATGAGCAGTTCTTC.

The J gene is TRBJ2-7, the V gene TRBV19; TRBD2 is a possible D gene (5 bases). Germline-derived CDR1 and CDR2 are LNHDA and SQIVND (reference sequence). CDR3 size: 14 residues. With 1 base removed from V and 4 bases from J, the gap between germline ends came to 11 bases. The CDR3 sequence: CASSIASPGYEQYF. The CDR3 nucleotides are TGTGCCAGTAGTATAGCGTCTCCGGGGTACGAGCAGTACTTC.

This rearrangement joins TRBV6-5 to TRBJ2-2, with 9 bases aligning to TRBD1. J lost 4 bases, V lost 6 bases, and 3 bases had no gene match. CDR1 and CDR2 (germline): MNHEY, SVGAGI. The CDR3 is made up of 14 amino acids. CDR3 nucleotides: TGTGCCAGCAGGGGACAGGGAAGCACCGGGGAGCTGTTTTTT. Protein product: CASRGQGSTGELFF.

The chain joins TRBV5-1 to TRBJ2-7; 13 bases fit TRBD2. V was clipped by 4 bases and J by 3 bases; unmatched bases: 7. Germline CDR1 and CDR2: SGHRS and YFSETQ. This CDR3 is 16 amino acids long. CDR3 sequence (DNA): TGCGCCAGCAGCCCAGGACTAGCGGGAGACCTCTACGAGCAGTACTTC. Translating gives CASSPGLAGDLYEQYF.

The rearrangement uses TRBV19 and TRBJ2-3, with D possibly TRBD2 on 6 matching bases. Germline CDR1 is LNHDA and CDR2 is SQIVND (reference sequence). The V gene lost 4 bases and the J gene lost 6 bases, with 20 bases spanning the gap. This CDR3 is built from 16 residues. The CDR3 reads CASSNHGTFLGDTQYF. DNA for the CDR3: TGTGCCAGTAGTAACCATGGGACTTTCCTCGGGGATACGCAGTATTTT.

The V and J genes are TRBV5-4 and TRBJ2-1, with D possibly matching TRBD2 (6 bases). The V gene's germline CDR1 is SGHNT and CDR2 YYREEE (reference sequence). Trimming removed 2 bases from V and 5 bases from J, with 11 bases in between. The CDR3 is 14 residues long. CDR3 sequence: CASSFGGADNEQFF. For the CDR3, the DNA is TGTGCCAGCAGCTTTGGCGGGGCCGACAATGAGCAGTTCTTC.

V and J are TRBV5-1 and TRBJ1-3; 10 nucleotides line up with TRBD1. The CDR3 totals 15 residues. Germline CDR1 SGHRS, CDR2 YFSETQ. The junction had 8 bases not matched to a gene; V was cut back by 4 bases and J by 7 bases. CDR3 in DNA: TGCGCCAGCAGCGCAAGGACAGGGGGTAGGAACACCATATATTTT. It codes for CASSARTGGRNTIYF.

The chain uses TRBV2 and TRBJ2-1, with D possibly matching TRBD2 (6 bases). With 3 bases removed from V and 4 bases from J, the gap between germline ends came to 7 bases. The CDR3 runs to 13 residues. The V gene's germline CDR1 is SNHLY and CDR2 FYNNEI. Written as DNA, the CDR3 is TGTGCCAGCAGTGAGGCGGGGTACAATGAGCAGTTCTTC. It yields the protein CASSEAGYNEQFF.

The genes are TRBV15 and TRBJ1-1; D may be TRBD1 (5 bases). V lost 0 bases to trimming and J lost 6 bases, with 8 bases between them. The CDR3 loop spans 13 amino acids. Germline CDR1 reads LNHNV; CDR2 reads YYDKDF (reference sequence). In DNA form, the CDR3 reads TGTGCCACCAGCAGAGATGGAGGGGCTGAAGCTTTCTTT. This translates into CATSRDGGAEAFF.

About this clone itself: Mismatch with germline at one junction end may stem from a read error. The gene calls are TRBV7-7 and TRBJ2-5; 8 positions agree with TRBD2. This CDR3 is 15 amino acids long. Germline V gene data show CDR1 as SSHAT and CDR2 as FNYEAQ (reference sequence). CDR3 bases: TGTGCTAGCAGCCCCCGGCGGGGGGCTCAAGAGACCCAGTACTTC. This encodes CASSPRRGAQETQYF. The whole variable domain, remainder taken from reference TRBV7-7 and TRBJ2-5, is GAGVSQSPRYKVTKRGQDVTLRCDPISSHATLYWYQQALGQGPEFLTYFNYEAQPDKSGLPSDRFSAERPEGSISTLTIQRTEQRDSAMYRCASSPRRGAQETQYFGPGTRLLVL.

The CDR3 loop is CASSPGEGGNEQFF. CDR3 nucleotides: TGTGCCAGCAGCCCCGGGGAGGGGGGCAATGAGCAGTTCTTC. The chain recombines TRBV7-3 with TRBJ2-1; weak D call: TRBD2 (7 bases). CDR3 size: 14 residues. Looked up from germline, CDR1 is SGHTA and CDR2 is FQGTGA. V lost 5 bases and J 6 bases, leaving 14 bases between the germline ends.

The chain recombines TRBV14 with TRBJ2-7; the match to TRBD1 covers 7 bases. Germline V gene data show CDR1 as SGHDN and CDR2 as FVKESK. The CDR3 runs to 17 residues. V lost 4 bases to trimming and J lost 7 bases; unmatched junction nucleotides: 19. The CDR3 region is CASSPPVRRQAQGEQYF. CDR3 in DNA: TGTGCCAGCAGCCCCCCGGTTCGGAGACAGGCACAGGGGGAGCAGTACTTC.